The 18 T cell receptor beta chains given below trace back to one sample, sequenced in a study of blood T cell repertoires in COVID-19. Method: immunoSEQ multiplex PCR; TCRdb's copy keeps in-frame clones and lacks some. The sample holds fewer than 150,000 clones, roughly 80% seen once. Sequenced input: peripheral blood. The source is a woman between 50 and 59 years old with acute or convalescent COVID-19.

This clone was picked up one time. V and J are TRBV5-1 and TRBJ2-7; possibly TRBD2 for D (7 bases). The CDR3 spans 15 residues. V gave up 0 bases and J gave up 5 bases, with 15 bases separating them. Per germline, CDR1 SGHRS and CDR2 YFSETQ. The CDR3 loop is CASSLGIGGRDEQYF. The DNA of the CDR3 is TGCGCCAGCAGCTTGGGTATCGGGGGGCGGGACGAGCAGTACTTC.

This rearrangement joins TRBV18 to TRBJ1-3, with TRBD1 matching over 8 bases. Losses at the gene ends were 1 base for V and 2 bases for J; bases not matched to a gene: 7. The germline V gene encodes CDR1 KGHSH and CDR2 LQKENI. This CDR3 region has 17 residues. The CDR3 sequence is CASSPREGQVPGNTIYF. As DNA, the CDR3 is TGTGCCAGCTCACCACGGGAGGGACAGGTACCTGGAAACACCATATATTTT.

This sequence joins TRBV7-9 and TRBJ2-2; 7 positions match TRBD1. Germline V gives CDR1 SEHNR, CDR2 FQNEAQ (reference sequence). V shed 4 bases, J shed 5 bases, and the junction held 16 bases outside the gene matches. The CDR3 is 18 residues long. In DNA form, the CDR3 reads TGTGCCAGCAGCTCCAAGGCCCGGCGTCAGGGGGTAACCGGGGAGCTGTTTTTT. This sequence encodes CASSSKARRQGVTGELFF.

This sequence joins TRBV12-3 or TRBV12-4 and TRBJ1-3; unclear D gene. Trimming cost V 9 bases and J 4 bases, with 7 bases left between them. CDR3 length equals 11 residues. The CDR3 sequence: CASEQGNTIYF. In DNA, the CDR3 is TGTGCCAGTGAACAGGGAAACACCATATATTTT.

This sequence joins TRBV21-1 and TRBJ1-4; the table's D gene call, TRBD1, was not cross checked with the DNA. TRBV21-1 is noted as a pseudogene. The CDR3 covers 12 residues. The CDR3 region has the DNA TGTGCCAGTTTAGACAGGGATGAAAAACTGTTTTTT. Translated: CASLDRDEKLFF.

As for this clone: This specimen includes other DNA sequences encoding the same CDR3. This rearrangement joins TRBV5-6 to TRBJ1-5; a possible D gene is TRBD1 (6 bases). V lost 2 bases to trimming and J lost 0 bases, with 9 bases between them. The germline V gene has CDR1 SGHDT and CDR2 YYEEEE. This CDR3 is built from 15 residues. This CDR3 is CASSLGGSSNQPQHF. The CDR3 nucleotides read TGTGCCAGCAGCTTAGGGGGTAGTAGCAATCAGCCCCAGCATTTT.

The count of this clone is one. The chain joins TRBV18 to TRBJ2-7, with a weak D call TRBD2 (6 bases). The V end lost 3 bases, the J end lost 0 bases, and 12 bases lay between the germline ends. CDR1 KGHSH and CDR2 LQKENI come from the germline V gene. The CDR3 runs to 15 residues. CDR3 DNA sequence: TGTGCCAGCTCACCGGCCTCGCGGGACTCCTACGAGCAGTACTTC. Translating gives CASSPASRDSYEQYF.

This chain joins TRBV4-1 and TRBJ2-7, with 13 bases that match TRBD2. CDR1 is MGHRA and CDR2 is YSYEKL in the germline V gene. After removal of 1 base from V and 7 bases from J, the junction contained 19 bases not matched to a gene. The CDR3 runs to 20 residues. The CDR3 DNA sequence: TGCGCCAGCAGCCAAGCCCCCAAGGTGGCGGGACTAGCGGGGTGGGGAGAGCAGTACTTC. Its protein is CASSQAPKVAGLAGWGEQYF.

With respect to this clone: The junction differs from germline at one of its ends, possibly a read error. The chain has TRBV19 and TRBJ2-3; 14 bases align to TRBD2. The length of the CDR3 is 14 residues. Germline V gene data show CDR1 as LNHDA and CDR2 as SQIVND (reference sequence). The CDR3 nucleotides are TGTGCCACCGCTGGACTAGCGGGGGGCCGGACGCGGTATTTT. Protein: CATAGLAGGRTRYF.

The chain employs TRBV15 and TRBJ1-4; possible D gene TRBD1, 5 bases. Per germline, CDR1 LNHNV and CDR2 YYDKDF (reference sequence). Deletions cut 4 bases from V and 8 bases from J, with 14 bases between. The CDR3 runs to 14 residues. CDR3 sequence (DNA): TGTGCCACCAGCAAAGGGGAGGCCGTAGAAAAACTGTTTTTT. Translating gives CATSKGEAVEKLFF.

The chain joins TRBV6-5 to TRBJ2-7; TRBD1 is a possible D gene (5 bases). V lost 6 bases, J lost 2 bases, and 11 bases lay in between. The CDR3 sequence is 13 residues long. Germline V lookup: CDR1 MNHEY, CDR2 SVGAGI. CDR3 nucleotides: TGTGCCAGCAGCTCTGGGGCAACCTACGAGCAGTACTTC. Residues: CASSSGATYEQYF.

The chain employs TRBV21-1 and TRBJ2-7; the table names TRBD1, a call not compared with the DNA. TRBV21-1 is shown as a pseudogene. This CDR3 is built from 13 residues. The CDR3 loop is CASSKGTHYEQYF. In nucleotides, the CDR3 is TGTGCCAGCAGCAAGGGGACACACTACGAGCAGTACTTC.

The sample holds one count of this clone. CDR3 protein: CATSVGFGQGADTQYF. CDR3 DNA sequence: TGTGCCACTTCGGTAGGATTCGGACAGGGGGCAGATACGCAGTATTTT. This rearrangement joins TRBV15 to TRBJ2-3; 10 bases agree with TRBD1. With 9 bases clipped from V and 4 bases from J, the junction kept 13 bases outside the gene matches. The CDR3 is 16 amino acids. Germline V gene data show CDR1 as LNHNV and CDR2 as YYDKDF (reference sequence).

The chain links TRBV25-1 to TRBJ2-1; D perhaps matches TRBD2 (5 bases). CDR3 length: 14 amino acids. Trimming took 3 bases from V and 10 from J, leaving 16 bases between them. CDR1 is MGHDK, CDR2 SYGVNS, per germline. The chain's CDR3 is CASSDLRTRIEQFF. The DNA of the CDR3 is TGTGCCAGCAGTGACCTAAGGACTCGTATCGAGCAGTTCTTC.

In its sample, this clone was seen a few times. The rearrangement joins TRBV4-1 to TRBJ1-2, with D possibly matching TRBD1 (5 bases). This CDR3 is built from 15 residues. The V end lost 0 bases, the J end lost 4 bases, and 12 bases lay between the germline ends. Per the germline V gene, CDR1 is MGHRA and CDR2 is YSYEKL. CDR3 DNA sequence: TGCGCCAGCAGCCAAGATCTCCAGGGTATCTATGGCTACACCTTC. This sequence encodes CASSQDLQGIYGYTF.

This clone was detected a few times. The junction shows a germline mismatch at one end, possibly a read error. This chain links TRBV30 with TRBJ2-1, with TRBD2 identical over 11 bases. The length of the CDR3 is 15 residues. Germline CDR1 reads GTSNPN; CDR2 reads SVGIG (reference sequence). Here the CDR3 DNA reads TGTGCCTGGTGTGTAGCGGGGGGGGTTCGCAATGAGCAGTTCTTC. Protein sequence: CAWCVAGGVRNEQFF.

V is TRBV6-6 and J is TRBJ1-2; D gene ambiguous. V lost 7 bases and J lost 7, with 10 bases in between. This CDR3 contains 11 residues. The germline V gene encodes CDR1 MNHNY and CDR2 SVGAGI (reference sequence). The CDR3 sequence is CASTLRVGYTF. The CDR3 DNA sequence: TGTGCCAGCACCCTGCGGGTTGGCTACACCTTC.

J is TRBJ2-7 and V is TRBV9, with TRBD2 as a possible D gene (5 bases). Deletions cut 4 bases from V and 3 bases from J, with 17 bases between. In germline, CDR1 is SGDLS, CDR2 YYNGEE. CDR3 length: 15 residues. The CDR3 here is CASSPGPGKSYEQYF. Written as DNA, the CDR3 is TGTGCCAGCAGCCCCGGCCCGGGGAAGAGCTACGAGCAGTACTTC.